The 32 T cell receptor beta chains below all came from one sample that was sequenced in a study of cytomegalovirus exposure and HLA in healthy donors. The PCR used 60 Vbeta and 13 Jbeta primers. Generated by immunoSEQ multiplex PCR, the TCRdb table keeps only in-frame clones and is missing some. The table shows approximately 210,000 clones, with more than 70% occurring only once. Sequenced sample: PBMCs. The receptors shown here come from a woman between 40 and 55 years old in good health and CMV-seronegative.

The chain joins TRBV30 to TRBJ1-1; D remains ambiguous. Germline CDR1 and CDR2: GTSNPN and SVGIG (reference sequence). There are 11 residues in the CDR3. Trimming pared 2 bases from V and 6 bases from J, leaving 7 bases between. As DNA, the CDR3 is TGTGCCTGGAGTAACGGGGCTGAAGCTTTCTTT. As protein: CAWSNGAEAFF.

A few counts support this clone. The chain combines TRBV19 with TRBJ1-3, with TRBD1 identical over 7 bases. V was pared by 7 bases and J by 4 bases, with 13 bases of the junction left unmatched. Germline V CDR1 and CDR2: LNHDA, SQIVND (reference sequence). This CDR3 is built from 16 residues. CDR3 sequence reads: CASNTGHRGVGNTIYF. In DNA form, the CDR3 reads TGTGCCAGTAACACGGGGCACAGGGGAGTCGGAAACACCATATATTTT.

The chain recombines TRBV30 with TRBJ2-1, with 16 bases fitting TRBD2. The germline V gene encodes CDR1 GTSNPN and CDR2 SVGIG (reference sequence). V gave up 1 base and J gave up 9 bases; unmatched junction bases: 3. The CDR3 contains 15 residues. Here the CDR3 reads CAWSEGLAGGSEQFF. CDR3 nucleotides: TGTGCCTGGAGTGAGGGACTAGCGGGAGGGAGTGAGCAGTTCTTC. Full variable domain (rest looked up from reference TRBV30 and TRBJ2-1): SQTIHQWPATLVQPVGSPLSLECTVEGTSNPNLYWYRQAAGRGLQLLFYSVGIGQISSEVPQNLSASRPQDRQFILSSKKLLLSDSGFYLCAWSEGLAGGSEQFFGPGTRLTVL.

V and J are TRBV28 and TRBJ2-7; D gene unclear. Per germline, CDR1 MDHEN and CDR2 SYDVKM. The CDR3 contains 12 residues. Trimming left V 5 bases short and J 4 bases short, with 9 bases between. CDR3 in amino acids: CASSPSSYEQYF. The CDR3 coding sequence is TGTGCCAGCAGTCCGTCCTCGTACGAGCAGTACTTC.

This clone has a single count. Other DNA sequences in the sample encode the same CDR3. This chain joins TRBV27 and TRBJ1-5; TRBD1 might be the D (6 bases). Germline V gene data show CDR1 as MNHEY and CDR2 as SMNVEV (reference sequence). The CDR3 runs 13 residues. The ends were cut back, 2 bases at V and 4 bases at J, with 6 bases in the middle. As DNA, the CDR3 is TGTGCCAGCAGTTTAGACAGGAATCAGCCCCAGCATTTT. Translated: CASSLDRNQPQHF.

This rearrangement joins TRBV5-4 to TRBJ1-2, with 8 bases identical to TRBD1. The CDR3 spans 13 residues. Germline assignment: CDR1 SGHNT and CDR2 YYREEE (reference sequence). The ends lost 4 bases at V and 7 bases at J; junction bases unmatched: 6. CDR3 DNA: TGTGCCAGCAGCCCGGACAGGGAGGGTGGCTACACCTTC. The encoded protein is CASSPDREGGYTF.

The gene calls are TRBV6-5 and TRBJ1-1; the match to TRBD1 covers 7 bases. The CDR3 spans 12 residues. The V segment lost 5 bases and the J segment 10 bases; nucleotides outside the gene matches: 7. The V gene's germline CDR1 is MNHEY and CDR2 SVGAGI. The CDR3 loop is CASSPVQGGAFF. CDR3 bases: TGTGCCAGCAGTCCGGTTCAGGGGGGAGCTTTCTTT.

The chain employs TRBV5-1 and TRBJ1-2; tentatively, D is TRBD1 (5 bases). Trimming left V 4 bases short and J 3 bases short, with 16 bases between. The CDR3 is 15 amino acids. The germline V gene encodes CDR1 SGHRS and CDR2 YFSETQ. For the CDR3, the DNA is TGCGCCAGCAGCCCCAGGGCCCTTTATCACTATGGCTACACCTTC. The encoded protein is CASSPRALYHYGYTF.

The chain combines TRBV6-1 with TRBJ2-3; D is possibly TRBD2 (6 bases). V was trimmed by 2 bases and J by 2 bases, leaving 11 bases between them. This CDR3 is built from 15 residues. Germline V CDR1 and CDR2: MNHNS, SASEGT. The CDR3 DNA is TGTGCCAGCAGTGAACGGCGGGAAGTCACAGATACGCAGTATTTT. Amino acid sequence: CASSERREVTDTQYF.

The chain links TRBV19 to TRBJ2-5; 7 positions match TRBD2. V was clipped by 4 bases and J by 0 bases; unmatched bases: 11. The CDR3 consists of 17 residues. From germline, CDR1 is LNHDA and CDR2 SQIVND (reference sequence). The CDR3 DNA sequence: TGTGCCAGTAGTACGGGACGAAGGGAGGGGTACCAAGAGACCCAGTACTTC. As protein: CASSTGRREGYQETQYF.

V is TRBV18 and J is TRBJ2-5; 9 positions match TRBD1. The V segment lost 5 bases and the J segment 7 bases; nucleotides outside the gene matches: 14. CDR3 size: 16 residues. Looked up from germline, CDR1 is KGHSH and CDR2 is LQKENI. CDR3 in DNA: TGTGCCAGCTCAAGAAACTCCGGGACAGGGTCCGGGACCCAGTACTTC. This sequence encodes CASSRNSGTGSGTQYF.

This clone was detected a few times. The V call is TRBV4-1, the J call TRBJ2-1; D is perhaps TRBD2 (5 bases). The CDR3 spans 18 residues. Germline V CDR1 and CDR2: MGHRA, YSYEKL. Trimming cost V 0 bases and J 0 bases, with 15 bases left between them. CDR3 loop: CASSQDRYTSRSYNEQFF. For the CDR3, the DNA is TGCGCCAGCAGCCAAGATCGATACACTAGTCGCTCCTACAATGAGCAGTTCTTC.

V and J are TRBV7-3 and TRBJ2-5; 9 bases agree with TRBD2. V lost 2 bases, J lost 5 bases, and 12 bases stayed unmatched. Germline V lookup: CDR1 SGHTA, CDR2 FQGTGA. The CDR3 contains 17 residues. In nucleotides, the CDR3 is TGTGCCAGCAGCTTAGCGGGAGGGCCCGGGGGTGGTGAGACCCAGTACTTC. This codes for CASSLAGGPGGGETQYF.

The chain has TRBV6-5 and TRBJ2-1; TRBD2 agrees at 9 bases. Germline V gene lookup returns CDR1 MNHEY and CDR2 SVGAGI. The CDR3 length is 15 residues. Trimming cost V 5 bases and J 9 bases; bases outside gene matches: 11. The CDR3, as DNA: TGTGCCAGCAGTCCCGGGAGCGGGAGGCCGAGTGAGCAGTTCTTC. Translated: CASSPGSGRPSEQFF.

This sequence joins TRBV13 and TRBJ2-1; tentative D call: TRBD1 (6 bases). Per the germline V gene, CDR1 is PRHDT and CDR2 is FYEKMQ (reference sequence). The CDR3 totals 14 residues. V lost 2 bases and J lost 5, with 10 bases in between. The CDR3, as DNA: TGTGCCAGCAGCTTATTACAGGGTAACAATGAGCAGTTCTTC. It yields the protein CASSLLQGNNEQFF. Variable domain in full (rest from reference TRBV13 and TRBJ2-1): AAGVIQSPRHLIKEKRETATLKCYPIPRHDTVYWYQQGPGQDPQFLISFYEKMQSDKGSIPDRFSAQQFSDYHSELNMSSLELGDSALYFCASSLLQGNNEQFFGPGTRLTVL.

This chain uses TRBV19 with TRBJ2-7, with D possibly being TRBD2 (5 bases). The CDR3 spans 13 residues. Trimming took 5 bases from V and 4 from J, leaving 12 bases between them. Per germline, CDR1 LNHDA and CDR2 SQIVND (reference sequence). CDR3 DNA: TGTGCCAGTAGTCGATCAGGCGGGTACGAGCAGTACGTC. It encodes CASSRSGGYEQYV.

The J gene is TRBJ2-5, the V gene TRBV11-3; no clear D gene. The J call is uncertain, as TRBJ2-7 better fits the DNA end. The CDR3 totals 13 residues. Looked up from germline, CDR1 is SGHNT and CDR2 is YENEEA. The DNA of the CDR3 is TGTGCCAGCAGCTTGGGCGTACCCCACGAGCAGTACTTC. Amino acids: CASSLGVPHEQYF.

This clone was seen only a few times. The V call is TRBV7-2, the J call TRBJ1-1; D might be TRBD1 (5 bases). Trimming stripped 6 bases from V and 4 bases from J, with 12 bases between. This CDR3 contains 13 residues. The V gene's germline CDR1 is SGHTA and CDR2 FQGNSA. CDR3: CASSQGLVTEAFF. DNA of the CDR3: TGTGCCAGCAGTCAGGGTCTGGTCACTGAAGCTTTCTTT.

This sequence joins TRBV19 and TRBJ1-2, with TRBD1 as a possible D gene (5 bases). The CDR3 covers 15 residues. The germline V gene has CDR1 LNHDA and CDR2 SQIVND (reference sequence). The V gene lost 7 bases and the J gene lost 0 bases, with 15 bases spanning the gap. CDR3 sequence reads: CASIHGHFANYGYTF. The CDR3 DNA reads as TGTGCCAGTATCCACGGACATTTTGCTAACTATGGCTACACCTTC.

The V gene is TRBV7-9, the J gene TRBJ1-1; D is ambiguous. The CDR3 loop spans 14 amino acids. Deletions cut 2 bases from V and 1 base from J, with 8 bases between. Looked up from germline, CDR1 is SEHNR and CDR2 is FQNEAQ (reference sequence). As DNA, the CDR3 is TGTGCCAGCAGCTTAATCCAGGAGAACACTGAAGCTTTCTTT. Its protein product is CASSLIQENTEAFF.

The rearrangement joins TRBV10-3 to TRBJ1-4; 7 bases line up with TRBD1. The ends lost 6 bases at V and 3 bases at J; junction bases unmatched: 4. Germline-derived CDR1 and CDR2 are ENHRY and SYGVKD. There are 14 residues in the CDR3. CDR3 coding DNA: TGTGCCATCAGCGTCGGACAGGCTAATGAAAAACTGTTTTTT. It translates to CAISVGQANEKLFF.

The V gene is TRBV7-8, the J gene TRBJ2-3; possibly TRBD2 for D (6 bases). The V gene lost 5 bases and the J gene lost 1 base, with 16 bases spanning the gap. The germline V gene encodes CDR1 SGHVS and CDR2 FQNEAQ. CDR3 length equals 16 residues. The CDR3 region has the DNA TGTGCCAGCAGCCCACGGCGCGGGGATCGCACAGATACGCAGTATTTT. This encodes CASSPRRGDRTDTQYF.

The J gene is TRBJ2-7, the V gene TRBV4-1; 10 nucleotides match TRBD2. Per the germline V gene, CDR1 is MGHRA and CDR2 is YSYEKL. V trimming: 0 bases; J trimming: 1 base; junction bases outside the gene matches: 3. CDR3 length: 16 residues. The CDR3: CASSQDLAGVSYEQYF. In nucleotides, the CDR3 is TGCGCCAGCAGCCAAGACCTAGCGGGAGTTTCCTACGAGCAGTACTTC.

The V call is TRBV9, the J call TRBJ1-1, with 7 nucleotides matching TRBD1. Germline loops: CDR1 SGDLS, CDR2 YYNGEE. The CDR3 consists of 15 residues. J lost 3 bases, V lost 3 bases, and 8 bases had no gene match. CDR3 amino acids: CASSESGGGYTEAFF. The CDR3 coding sequence is TGTGCCAGCAGCGAGTCAGGGGGTGGGTACACTGAAGCTTTCTTT.

The rearrangement joins TRBV10-3 to TRBJ1-2; D unresolved. This CDR3 has 12 amino acids. Germline CDR1 and CDR2: ENHRY and SYGVKD. The V and J ends lost 0 bases and 8 bases respectively, with 7 bases between them. The CDR3 spells CAISESREGYTF. CDR3 sequence (DNA): TGTGCCATCAGTGAGTCAAGGGAGGGCTACACCTTC.

This clone was seen once. V is TRBV29-1 and J is TRBJ2-4, with 8 bases matching TRBD1. With V trimmed by 4 bases and J by 9 bases, 5 bases remained unmatched. The CDR3 runs 12 residues. Germline CDR1 SQVTM, CDR2 ANQGSEA. CDR3 sequence (DNA): TGCAGCGTTGGGCGGGACAGGAGCATTCAGTACTTC. This translates into CSVGRDRSIQYF.

This clone occurred a few times. The gene calls are TRBV19 and TRBJ1-5, with 8 bases matching TRBD1. The germline V gene encodes CDR1 LNHDA and CDR2 SQIVND (reference sequence). Losses at the gene ends were 3 bases for V and 3 bases for J; bases not matched to a gene: 7. The CDR3 consists of 16 residues. In DNA form, the CDR3 reads TGTGCCAGTAGTATTTACACAGGGGGAAACAATCAGCCCCAGCATTTT. Protein: CASSIYTGGNNQPQHF. The complete variable domain, with remaining parts taken from reference TRBV19 and TRBJ1-5, reads DGGITQSPKYLFRKEGQNVTLSCEQNLNHDAMYWYRQDPGQGLRLIYYSQIVNDFQKGDIAEGYSVSREKKESFPLTVTSAQKNPTAFYLCASSIYTGGNNQPQHFGDGTRLSIL.

The rearrangement links TRBV5-8 to TRBJ2-4, with D perhaps TRBD1 (6 bases). Germline CDR1 reads SGHTS; CDR2 reads YDEGEE. The V gene lost 4 bases and the J gene lost 0 bases, with 17 bases spanning the gap. CDR3 size: 17 residues. CDR3 region: CASSINRETLAKNIQYF. CDR3 DNA: TGTGCCAGCAGCATAAACAGGGAAACTCTAGCCAAAAACATTCAGTACTTC. Supplemented by reference TRBV5-8 and TRBJ2-4, the full variable domain reads EAGVTQSPTHLIKTRGQQATLRCSPISGHTSVYWYQQALGLGLQFLLWYDEGEERNRGNFPPRFSGRQFPNYSSELNVNALELEDSALYLCASSINRETLAKNIQYFGAGTRLSVL.

The CDR3 is CASRGSGMGEAKNIQYF. The CDR3 region has the DNA TGTGCCAGTCGTGGTAGCGGAATGGGGGAGGCCAAAAACATTCAGTACTTC. The chain couples TRBV19 to TRBJ2-4, with a possible D match to TRBD2 (6 bases). CDR1 and CDR2 from the germline V gene are LNHDA and SQIVND (reference sequence). The CDR3 is 17 amino acids. The V and J ends lost 8 bases and 1 base respectively, with 21 bases between them.

The chain is built from TRBV6-4 and TRBJ2-5; 7 bases line up with TRBD1. The J call may be wrong; the DNA end is better matched by TRBJ2-7. The CDR3 length is 14 residues. The germline CDR1 and CDR2 sequences are MRHNA and SNTAGT. CDR3 coding DNA: TGTGCCAGCCGAGAGTGGGGACAGAACCACGAGCAGTACTTC. Amino acid sequence: CASREWGQNHEQYF.

The V call is TRBV4-2, the J call TRBJ1-6, with D possibly being TRBD1 (5 bases). This CDR3 comprises 15 residues. V dropped 4 bases and J dropped 9 bases, with 16 bases sitting between them. Germline V gene sequence: CDR1 LGHNA, CDR2 YNFKEQ. The CDR3 nucleotides read TGTGCCAGCAGCCCCGCGGCCAGGGAGGCTTCACCCCTCCACTTT. This translates into CASSPAAREASPLHF.

J is TRBJ2-7 and V is TRBV10-3, with 9 bases lining up with TRBD1. There are 16 residues in the CDR3. In germline, CDR1 is ENHRY, CDR2 SYGVKD. J was trimmed by 2 bases and V by 0 bases; bases with no gene match: 5. The CDR3 is CAISESRGTGTYEQYV. CDR3 nucleotides: TGTGCCATCAGTGAGTCCAGAGGGACAGGGACCTACGAGCAGTACGTC.